This TCR beta chain was observed in a study of blood T cell repertoires in COVID-19. Overall study: Sources were T cells, B-cell-depleted T cells, or PBMCs; the material itself was cDNA or gDNA.

In the original analysis: Amplification from reference gene primers served as the basis for estimated nucleated cell counts. Sequenced by immunoSEQ multiplex PCR; TCRdb stores in-frame clones only, minus some. D and trimming were read from the DNA, whereas the V and J calls and clone size are those reported in that table. The data contain fewer than 250,000 clones, 84% of them singletons. The germline CDR1 and CDR2 sequences are SGHDT and YYEEEE. Trimming left V 1 base short and J 2 bases short, with 6 bases between. The CDR3 spans 13 residues. Sequences were obtained from peripheral blood. The rearrangement uses TRBV5-6 and TRBJ2-5; D is unresolved. This TCR derives from a man aged 50-60 years with acute or convalescent COVID-19. The CDR3 bases are TGTGCCAGCAGCTTGCGCGTACAAGAGACCCAGTACTTC. As protein: CASSLRVQETQYF.